Each of the 27 T cell receptor beta chains below was sequenced from the same sample in a study of blood T cell repertoires in COVID-19. Data came from immunoSEQ multiplex PCR; TCRdb stores just in-frame clones and leaves some out. The sample shows about 200,000 clones, roughly 85% of them seen only once. Sequenced: peripheral blood. Receptors were obtained from a man aged 55 to 69 with acute or convalescent COVID-19.

This sequence joins TRBV7-2 and TRBJ2-2, with a possible D match to TRBD2 (6 bases). V shed 4 bases and J shed 4 bases, with 13 bases lying between them. This CDR3 contains 15 residues. Germline CDR1 is SGHTA and CDR2 is FQGNSA. CDR3 residues: CASSYFAGSTGELFF. CDR3 sequence (DNA): TGTGCCAGCAGCTACTTTGCGGGAAGCACCGGGGAGCTGTTTTTT. Full variable domain (missing parts from reference TRBV7-2 and TRBJ2-2): GAGVSQSPSNKVTEKGKDVELRCDPISGHTALYWYRQSLGQGLEFLIYFQGNSAPDKSGLPSDRFSAERTGGSVSTLTIQRTQQEDSAVYLCASSYFAGSTGELFFGEGSRLTVL.

The V call is TRBV7-9, the J call TRBJ2-3; 16 positions match TRBD2. Germline V lookup: CDR1 SEHNR, CDR2 FQNEAQ (reference sequence). Trimming at V came to 4 bases and at J to 1 base, leaving 5 bases not matched to a gene. CDR3 length equals 18 residues. CDR3 residues: CASSYLGTSGRGTDTQYF. In nucleotides, the CDR3 is TGTGCCAGCAGCTACCTAGGGACTAGCGGGAGGGGCACAGATACGCAGTATTTT.

The chain uses TRBV7-2 and TRBJ2-3, with D perhaps TRBD2 (5 bases). The CDR3 contains 15 residues. The V end was cut by 8 bases, the J end by 3 bases, with 18 bases between. Germline V gives CDR1 SGHTA, CDR2 FQGNSA. The CDR3 region is CASSQRAGLTDTQYF. As DNA, the CDR3 is TGTGCCAGCTCACAAAGGGCGGGCTTAACAGATACGCAGTATTTT.

The chain employs TRBV13 and TRBJ2-1, with 11 bases matching TRBD2. CDR3 length: 14 amino acids. Germline V gives CDR1 PRHDT, CDR2 FYEKMQ (reference sequence). With V trimmed by 4 bases and J by 7 bases, 3 bases remained unmatched. The CDR3 DNA is TGTGCCAGCAGCTGGGCTAGCGGGAGGAATGAGCAGTTCTTC. Its translation is CASSWASGRNEQFF.

This clone was seen only once. The chain uses TRBV7-9 and TRBJ1-4, with a weak D call TRBD1 (6 bases). The CDR3 covers 17 residues. Trimming pared 3 bases from V and 2 bases from J, leaving 16 bases between. CDR1 is SEHNR, CDR2 FQNEAQ, per germline (reference sequence). CDR3 bases: TGTGCCAGCAGCTTCTATATAGGGGGAACGACTAATGAAAAACTGTTTTTT. This gives the protein CASSFYIGGTTNEKLFF.

The chain links TRBV30 to TRBJ2-3; 8 bases align to TRBD2. The CDR3 sequence is 13 residues long. With V trimmed by 8 bases and J by 6 bases, 10 bases remained unmatched. Germline V gene data show CDR1 as GTSNPN and CDR2 as SVGIG (reference sequence). DNA for the CDR3: TGTGCCCATAGCGGGGTCTCGAAGGATACGCAGTATTTT. It codes for CAHSGVSKDTQYF. Based on the CDR3 plus reference TRBV30 and TRBJ2-3, the full variable domain is SQTIHQWPATLVQPVGSPLSLECTVEGTSNPNLYWYRQAAGRGLQLLFYSVGIGQISSEVPQNLSASRPQDRQFILSSKKLLLSDSGFYLCAHSGVSKDTQYFGPGTRLTVL.

The V and J genes are TRBV7-3 and TRBJ2-3; unclear D gene. Germline V gene data show CDR1 as SGHTA and CDR2 as FQGTGA. Trimming pared 5 bases from V and 1 base from J, leaving 7 bases between. The CDR3 extends over 13 amino acids. The CDR3 loop is CASSRPGTDTQYF. The CDR3, as DNA: TGTGCCAGCAGCCGCCCAGGCACAGATACGCAGTATTTT.

CDR3 protein: CASNRWLRETYNEQFF. CDR3 DNA sequence: TGTGCCAGCAACCGATGGTTGCGGGAGACCTACAATGAGCAGTTCTTC. The genes are TRBV7-9 and TRBJ2-1; TRBD2 aligns across 7 bases. Germline V gene sequence: CDR1 SEHNR, CDR2 FQNEAQ (reference sequence). J was trimmed by 2 bases and V by 7 bases; bases with no gene match: 11. CDR3 size: 16 residues.

V usage is TRBV28 and J usage is TRBJ2-1, with TRBD1 matching 10 bases. Germline lookup yields CDR1 MDHEN and CDR2 SYDVKM. V shed 6 bases and J 9 bases; nucleotides not matched to a gene: 8. CDR3 length equals 14 residues. CDR3 in amino acids: CASSSGTGVREQFF. The CDR3 DNA reads as TGTGCCAGCAGCTCCGGGACAGGGGTTCGTGAGCAGTTCTTC. The whole variable domain, filled in from reference TRBV28 and TRBJ2-1, reads DVKVTQSSRYLVKRTGEKVFLECVQDMDHENMFWYRQDPGLGLRLIYFSYDVKMKEKGDIPEGYSVSREKKERFSLILESASTNQTSMYLCASSSGTGVREQFFGPGTRLTVL.

The genes are TRBV6-5 and TRBJ2-3; 7 positions agree with TRBD2. The germline gives CDR1 MNHEY, CDR2 SVGAGI. This CDR3 is 15 amino acids long. After removal of 8 bases from V and 2 bases from J, the junction contained 10 bases not matched to a gene. The CDR3 bases are TGTGCCAGCCGAGACGGCGGGAGCCTCACAGATACGCAGTATTTT. This gives the protein CASRDGGSLTDTQYF.

This chain joins TRBV9 and TRBJ1-6; the D is unclear. The CDR3 loop spans 13 amino acids. Germline CDR1 reads SGDLS; CDR2 reads YYNGEE. With 5 bases removed from V and 13 bases from J, the gap between germline ends came to 16 bases. CDR3 nucleotides: TGTGCCAGCAGGGGAGGTCCCGCGGGTCCCCTCCACTTT. Amino acids: CASRGGPAGPLHF. Drawing the rest from reference TRBV9 and TRBJ1-6, the complete variable domain is DSGVTQTPKHLITATGQRVTLRCSPRSGDLSVYWYQQSLDQGLQFLIQYYNGEERAKGNILERFSAQQFPDLHSELNLSSLELGDSALYFCASRGGPAGPLHFGNGTRLTVT.

This sequence joins TRBV5-1 and TRBJ2-2, with 7 bases lining up with TRBD1. This CDR3 spans 16 amino acids. V lost 0 bases, J lost 5 bases, and 7 bases stayed unmatched. The germline CDR1 and CDR2 sequences are SGHRS and YFSETQ. CDR3 region: CASSLETGARTGELFF. Written as DNA, the CDR3 is TGCGCCAGCAGCTTGGAAACAGGGGCGAGGACCGGGGAGCTGTTTTTT.

As for this clone: Different DNA sequences within this sample yield the same CDR3. V usage is TRBV9 and J usage is TRBJ2-7, with 10 nucleotides matching TRBD2. The length of the CDR3 is 15 residues. The V segment lost 0 bases and the J segment 3 bases; nucleotides outside the gene matches: 3. Germline loops: CDR1 SGDLS, CDR2 YYNGEE. DNA of the CDR3: TGTGCCAGCAGCGTAGGGGCTAGCGGGAGCTACGAGCAGTACTTC. This sequence encodes CASSVGASGSYEQYF.

This clone was counted a few times. This rearrangement joins TRBV7-2 to TRBJ2-3; D might be TRBD2 (5 bases). The germline V gene encodes CDR1 SGHTA and CDR2 FQGNSA. This CDR3 has 17 residues. Between the trimmed V and J ends, which lost 1 base and 0 bases, there was a span of 14 bases. This CDR3 is CASSLVVSLASTDTQYF. CDR3 nucleotides: TGTGCCAGCAGCTTAGTTGTTAGTCTAGCTAGCACAGATACGCAGTATTTT.

CDR3 coding DNA: TGTGCCAGCAGTCCGGGGACTAGCGGGAGGGCCGGGGAGCTGTTTTTT. As protein: CASSPGTSGRAGELFF. J is TRBJ2-2 and V is TRBV28, with 16 bases matching TRBD2. The V segment lost 5 bases and the J segment 6 bases; nucleotides outside the gene matches: 3. CDR3 length: 16 amino acids. The germline V gene encodes CDR1 MDHEN and CDR2 SYDVKM.

This clone was observed once. J is TRBJ2-7 and V is TRBV28; D unclear. Germline loops: CDR1 MDHEN, CDR2 SYDVKM. V lost 2 bases to trimming and J lost 3 bases, with 8 bases between them. The CDR3 extends over 13 amino acids. The CDR3 DNA reads TGTGCCAGCAGTTTAGGTCGCGTCTACGAGCAGTACTTC. Residues: CASSLGRVYEQYF.

The chain carries TRBV18 and TRBJ2-7; 11 positions agree with TRBD1. The V gene's germline CDR1 is KGHSH and CDR2 LQKENI. Trimming at V came to 3 bases and at J to 5 bases, leaving 3 bases not matched to a gene. This CDR3 spans 14 amino acids. CDR3 region: CASSPWTGGDEQYF. CDR3 coding DNA: TGTGCCAGCTCACCGTGGACAGGGGGCGACGAGCAGTACTTC.

The gene calls are TRBV4-3 and TRBJ2-1, with 13 bases aligning to TRBD2. Trimming removed 1 base from V and 0 bases from J; junction bases left unmatched: 6. The CDR3 has 19 amino acids. Germline V gives CDR1 LGHNA, CDR2 YSLEER. The CDR3 loop reads CASSQGWTSGSLSYNEQFF. CDR3 sequence (DNA): TGCGCCAGCAGCCAAGGTTGGACTAGCGGGAGCCTCTCCTACAATGAGCAGTTCTTC.

The CDR3 DNA follows: TGTGCCAGCAGTTACTCGTGGCAGAACCCTAGGGGCTACACCTTC. It codes for CASSYSWQNPRGYTF. The rearrangement links TRBV6-5 to TRBJ1-2; no reliable D call. Germline loops: CDR1 MNHEY, CDR2 SVGAGI. V was trimmed by 0 bases and J by 8 bases, leaving 16 bases between them. This CDR3 spans 15 amino acids.

This clone was seen a few times. The V call is TRBV3-1 (or the pseudogene TRBV3-2), the J call TRBJ1-5; perhaps TRBD1 as D (5 bases). V lost 6 bases and J 4 bases, leaving 16 bases between the germline ends. This CDR3 contains 15 residues. The germline V gene has CDR1 LGHDT and CDR2 YNNKEL (reference sequence). The CDR3 DNA reads as TGTGCCAGCAGTGACGGGACGGGGGATAATCAGCCCCAGCATTTT. Translated: CASSDGTGDNQPQHF.

V and J are TRBV4-1 and TRBJ2-7, with D possibly matching TRBD1 (5 bases). V was trimmed by 4 bases and J by 7 bases, leaving 23 bases between them. Germline V gives CDR1 MGHRA, CDR2 YSYEKL. The CDR3 contains 16 residues. CDR3 coding DNA: TGCGCCAGCAGCCTGGGCAGGGCAGCCCGCCTGGGGGAGCAGTACTTC. This gives the protein CASSLGRAARLGEQYF.

The chain uses TRBV7-2 and TRBJ2-7, with D perhaps matching TRBD1 (7 bases). Germline CDR1 and CDR2: SGHTA and FQGNSA. V was cut by 1 base and J by 2 bases, with 15 bases left in between. The CDR3 is 16 residues long. The CDR3 loop is CASSLEGGTGAYEQYF. The CDR3 DNA reads as TGTGCCAGCAGCTTAGAGGGGGGAACAGGGGCCTACGAGCAGTACTTC.

This clone was recorded a few times. The chain employs TRBV27 and TRBJ2-6, with 7 nucleotides matching TRBD1. The CDR3 sequence is 15 residues long. CDR1 is MNHEY and CDR2 is SMNVEV in the germline V gene (reference sequence). V was clipped by 5 bases and J by 2 bases; unmatched bases: 3. The CDR3 DNA sequence: TGTGCCAGCAGTCTCCAGGGGGCTGGGGCCAACGTCCTGACTTTC. Translation: CASSLQGAGANVLTF.

The V call is TRBV19, the J call TRBJ2-1; 11 positions match TRBD2. The CDR3 runs to 16 residues. The junction had 10 bases not matched to a gene; V was cut back by 6 bases and J by 6 bases. Germline V lookup: CDR1 LNHDA, CDR2 SQIVND (reference sequence). The CDR3 spells CASRKLAGGPGNEQFF. The CDR3 region has the DNA TGTGCCAGTAGGAAATTAGCGGGAGGGCCTGGCAATGAGCAGTTCTTC.

This clone was seen a few times. V gene TRBV5-8 combines with J gene TRBJ2-7; D perhaps matches TRBD1 (6 bases). The CDR3 extends over 12 amino acids. Per germline, CDR1 SGHTS and CDR2 YDEGEE. V was shortened by 4 bases and J by 5 bases, with 10 bases between the two germline ends. The CDR3 reads CASSIDRNEQYF. DNA of the CDR3: TGTGCCAGCAGCATCGACAGGAACGAGCAGTACTTC.

V is TRBV27 and J is TRBJ2-3; TRBD1 matches 9 bases. CDR3 size: 16 residues. The germline V gene encodes CDR1 MNHEY and CDR2 SMNVEV (reference sequence). V lost 6 bases and J lost 0; bases outside the gene matches: 7. CDR3: CASRLGDRASTDTQYF. The CDR3 DNA follows: TGTGCCAGCAGGCTTGGGGACAGGGCTAGCACAGATACGCAGTATTTT.

The chain employs TRBV5-1 and TRBJ2-5; D remains ambiguous. This CDR3 has 16 amino acids. The germline V gene has CDR1 SGHRS and CDR2 YFSETQ. V lost 2 bases to trimming and J lost 1 base, with 15 bases between them. CDR3 nucleotides: TGCGCCAGCAGCTTCCCCCGGGTGGATTTCCAAGAGACCCAGTACTTC. This encodes CASSFPRVDFQETQYF.